This is a list of T cell receptor beta chains from one sample in a study of blood T cell repertoires in COVID-19. TCRdb's table, derived via immunoSEQ multiplex PCR, lists solely in-frame clones and lacks some. The sample has about 140,000 clones, approximately 83% seen once. Sequencing was carried out using peripheral blood. The receptor source for this set is an older woman with acute or convalescent COVID-19. CDR3s include the opening cysteine and the closing phenylalanine or tryptophan. Fields, in order: clone size, D gene, J gene, V gene, CDR3 length, CDR3 protein, CDR3 DNA. D genes are given only for firm matches. Not all rows give a size; the values are once, few, many and, for expanded clones, a class.

few - TRBJ1-6 TRBV18 14 CASSQGGIDSPLHF TGTGCCAGCTCACAAGGGGGTATTGATTCACCCCTCCACTTT
once TRBD2 TRBJ2-7 TRBV6-5 14 CASSSGTSSKKQYF TGTGCCAGCAGCTCCGGGACTAGCTCTAAAAAGCAGTACTTC
- TRBD1 TRBJ2-7 TRBV5-8 14 CASSPQGASYEQYF TGTGCCAGCAGCCCCCAGGGGGCCTCCTACGAGCAGTACTTC
- - TRBJ1-2 TRBV27 13 CASSDIQSYGYTF TGTGCCAGCAGCGACATACAGTCCTATGGCTACACCTTC
- TRBD1 TRBJ1-4 TRBV5-8 14 CASSLTGGNEKLFF TGTGCCAGCAGCTTGACAGGGGGTAATGAAAAACTGTTTTTT
- - TRBJ2-3 TRBV2 16 CASSDPAEVGTDTQYF TGTGCCAGCAGTGACCCGGCGGAGGTGGGCACAGATACGCAGTATTTT
- TRBD2 TRBJ2-5 TRBV11-3 15 CASSPAGTSGETQYF TGTGCCAGCAGCCCGGCAGGGACTAGCGGGGAGACCCAGTACTTC
- - TRBJ1-3 TRBV7-2 14 CASSPPPFRNTIYF TGTGCCAGCAGCCCCCCCCCATTCAGAAACACCATATATTTT
- - TRBJ1-2 TRBV13 13 CASSLPTSSGYTF TGTGCCAGCAGCCTACCTACTTCCTCCGGCTACACCTTC
- - TRBJ2-3 TRBV21-1 17 CASSKGALGGNTDTQYF TGTGCCAGCAGCAAAGGGGCCCTCGGAGGGAACACAGATACGCAGTATTTT
- TRBD1 TRBJ1-2 TRBV10-3 12 CAISPTGQGAFF TGTGCCATCAGCCCTACGGGACAGGGGGCCTTCTTC
- TRBD1 TRBJ2-1 TRBV7-8 16 CASSTPRGRSYNEQFF TGTGCCAGCAGCACCCCAAGGGGGCGATCCTACAATGAGCAGTTCTTC
- TRBD2 TRBJ2-2 TRBV9 20 CASSARLAGGLRPNTGELFF TGTGCCAGCAGCGCACGACTAGCGGGAGGGTTACGACCGAACACCGGGGAGCTGTTTTTT
- - TRBJ1-1 TRBV6-5 14 CASSYGDIDTEAFF TGTGCCAGCAGTTACGGGGACATTGATACTGAAGCTTTCTTT
once - TRBJ2-5 TRBV24-1 15 CATSDSVGSGKTQYF TGTGCCACCAGTGATTCAGTCGGGAGTGGAAAGACCCAGTACTTC
- TRBD1 TRBJ2-2 TRBV10-3 16 CAIRGGTGANTGELFF TGTGCCATCAGGGGCGGGACAGGGGCGAACACCGGGGAGCTGTTTTTT
- TRBD2 TRBJ2-2 TRBV27 17 CASSRPMGLDYDGELFF TGTGCCAGCAGCAGACCGATGGGACTAGATTACGACGGGGAGCTGTTTTTT